The 24 T cell receptor beta chains in this list originate from one sample, sequenced in a study of beta chain features in type 1 diabetes. The authors reverse transcribed all of the isolated RNA, so sequencing captured expressed TCRB transcripts. Assay: immunoSEQ multiplex PCR; the TCRdb copy retains only in-frame clones and omits some. The sample includes 350,000 to 450,000 clones, approximately 16% of them seen just once. The sample taken for sequencing was naive CD4+ T cells from blood. All receptors come from a woman aged 18 to 35 in good health.

The chain recombines TRBV29-1 with TRBJ2-5; D is perhaps TRBD2 (6 bases). CDR1 is SQVTM, CDR2 ANQGSEA, per germline. The CDR3 totals 13 residues. V was shortened by 5 bases and J by 0 bases, with 10 bases between the two germline ends. This chain's CDR3 is CSVLRDYQETQYF. In DNA, the CDR3 is TGCAGCGTTTTAAGGGACTACCAAGAGACCCAGTACTTC.

This clone occurred a few times. This chain connects TRBV30 to TRBJ2-2; 8 bases agree with TRBD1. Germline CDR1 and CDR2: GTSNPN and SVGIG (reference sequence). V dropped 4 bases and J dropped 1; count of bases not matched to a gene: 2. This CDR3 contains 14 residues. The CDR3 region is CAWKGTGNTGELFF. CDR3 sequence (DNA): TGTGCCTGGAAGGGGACAGGGAACACCGGGGAGCTGTTTTTT.

The table lists this clone with a few counts. The chain links TRBV13 to TRBJ2-6; no firm D call. This CDR3 comprises 17 residues. Deletions cut 0 bases from V and 1 base from J, with 10 bases between. Germline lookup yields CDR1 PRHDT and CDR2 FYEKMQ (reference sequence). The CDR3: CASSLGRQVSGANVLTF. The CDR3 DNA reads as TGTGCCAGCAGCTTAGGGCGCCAGGTATCTGGGGCCAACGTCCTGACTTTC. The full variable domain, in which reference TRBV13 and TRBJ2-6 provide the parts outside the CDR3, is AAGVIQSPRHLIKEKRETATLKCYPIPRHDTVYWYQQGPGQDPQFLISFYEKMQSDKGSIPDRFSAQQFSDYHSELNMSSLELGDSALYFCASSLGRQVSGANVLTFGAGSRLTVL.

This clone has a handful of counts. The rearrangement joins TRBV11-2 to TRBJ2-5; possibly TRBD1 for D (6 bases). Germline loops: CDR1 SGHAT, CDR2 FQNNGV. Trimming removed 5 bases at V and 5 bases at J, with 15 bases between. The CDR3 covers 14 residues. The CDR3 sequence: CASSPSPGVETQYF. DNA of the CDR3: TGTGCCAGCAGCCCGAGCCCAGGGGTTGAGACCCAGTACTTC.

This clone was recorded a few times. The rearrangement links TRBV21-1 to TRBJ2-7; the table's D call, TRBD2, has no DNA check behind it. TRBV21-1 constitutes a pseudogene. This CDR3 spans 13 amino acids. The CDR3 reads CASNPGECHEQYF. CDR3 nucleotide sequence: TGTGCCAGCAACCCCGGGGAGTGCCACGAGCAGTACTTC.

V usage is TRBV11-2 and J usage is TRBJ2-5; maybe TRBD2 (6 bases). The V gene lost 1 base and the J gene lost 2 bases, with 14 bases spanning the gap. CDR1 is SGHAT and CDR2 is FQNNGV in the germline V gene. CDR3 length: 16 residues. The CDR3 reads CASSLVTASEQETQYF. In nucleotides, the CDR3 is TGTGCCAGCAGCTTAGTTACGGCTAGCGAGCAAGAGACCCAGTACTTC.

The genes are TRBV7-2 and TRBJ2-1; the match to TRBD2 covers 10 bases. The ends lost 4 bases at V and 10 bases at J; junction bases unmatched: 13. The CDR3 totals 16 residues. The germline V gene encodes CDR1 SGHTA and CDR2 FQGNSA. CDR3 residues: CASSSQAGGPGGEQFF. CDR3 sequence (DNA): TGTGCCAGCAGCTCACAAGCGGGAGGGCCGGGGGGGGAGCAGTTCTTC.

The rearrangement joins TRBV5-1 to TRBJ2-5; D unresolved. V gave up 0 bases and J gave up 0 bases, with 15 bases separating them. This CDR3 is 17 amino acids long. The germline V gene has CDR1 SGHRS and CDR2 YFSETQ. The CDR3 sequence is CASSLEGEVTYQETQYF. The CDR3 bases are TGCGCCAGCAGCTTGGAAGGCGAGGTTACTTACCAAGAGACCCAGTACTTC.

The DNA for the CDR3 is TGTGCCAGCAGTTACACACCGGGACAGGGTGCGAACACCGGGGAGCTGTTTTTT. It specifies CASSYTPGQGANTGELFF. V gene TRBV28 combines with J gene TRBJ2-2; 9 bases line up with TRBD1. The CDR3 spans 18 residues. Germline V gives CDR1 MDHEN, CDR2 SYDVKM. V gave up 4 bases and J gave up 0 bases; unmatched junction bases: 9.

This clone was counted a few times. The rearrangement links TRBV29-1 to TRBJ2-1; 9 bases align to TRBD1. V was clipped by 8 bases and J by 4 bases; unmatched bases: 9. The CDR3 runs to 14 residues. The germline V gene encodes CDR1 SQVTM and CDR2 ANQGSEA. The CDR3 bases are TGCAGCTTTCCGGACAGGGGACCTTACAATGAGCAGTTCTTC. Its translation is CSFPDRGPYNEQFF.

In its sample, this clone was seen a few times. The rearrangement links TRBV29-1 to TRBJ2-7, with 9 bases identical to TRBD2. With 5 bases clipped from V and 7 bases from J, the junction kept 12 bases outside the gene matches. Germline V CDR1 and CDR2: SQVTM, ANQGSEA. The CDR3 has 14 amino acids. The DNA of the CDR3 is TGCAGCGTTTCACCCAGGACTAGCGCGCGAGAGCAGTACTTC. It encodes CSVSPRTSAREQYF.

This clone was seen a few times. CDR3 sequence (DNA): TGTGCCAGCAGGGGCGGGAGGGCCCTAGATACGCAGTATTTT. Its protein is CASRGGRALDTQYF. The rearrangement uses TRBV7-3 and TRBJ2-3, with 9 bases aligning to TRBD2. Germline values: CDR1 SGHTA, CDR2 FQGTGA. V shed 6 bases, J shed 5 bases, and the junction held 6 bases outside the gene matches. This CDR3 comprises 14 residues.

The rearrangement joins TRBV18 to TRBJ1-4; TRBD1 might be the D (6 bases). Per the germline V gene, CDR1 is KGHSH and CDR2 is LQKENI. The CDR3 length is 15 residues. The V end lost 3 bases, the J end lost 10 bases, and 18 bases lay between the germline ends. CDR3 sequence: CASSPGQRTMGKLFF. In DNA form, the CDR3 reads TGTGCCAGCTCACCGGGACAACGGACAATGGGAAAACTGTTTTTT.

The V call is TRBV30, the J call TRBJ2-7, with D unclear. The CDR3 has 14 residues. Trimming pared 0 bases from V and 3 bases from J, leaving 12 bases between. Per germline, CDR1 GTSNPN and CDR2 SVGIG (reference sequence). Written as DNA, the CDR3 is TGTGCCTGGAGTGTAAAACCTCGGGTCTACGAGCAGTACTTC. It specifies CAWSVKPRVYEQYF.

This rearrangement joins TRBV9 to TRBJ2-3; 10 bases agree with TRBD2. CDR1 and CDR2 from the germline V gene are SGDLS and YYNGEE. V shed 4 bases, J shed 4 bases, and the junction held 12 bases outside the gene matches. The CDR3 is 17 residues long. The CDR3 region has the DNA TGTGCCAGCAGCCCCCTCCCATTAGCGGGAGGACCAGATACGCAGTATTTT. Encoded protein: CASSPLPLAGGPDTQYF. The full variable domain, rest sourced from reference TRBV9 and TRBJ2-3, is DSGVTQTPKHLITATGQRVTLRCSPRSGDLSVYWYQQSLDQGLQFLIQYYNGEERAKGNILERFSAQQFPDLHSELNLSSLELGDSALYFCASSPLPLAGGPDTQYFGPGTRLTVL.

This clone was picked up a small number of times. This rearrangement joins TRBV14 to TRBJ2-1; 9 bases match TRBD2. In germline, CDR1 is SGHDN, CDR2 FVKESK. V shed 4 bases and J 8 bases; nucleotides not matched to a gene: 12. CDR3 length: 16 amino acids. The CDR3 region has the DNA TGTGCCAGCAGCCCAGGCCTAGCGGGACTACGGGATGAGCAGTTCTTC. Its protein product is CASSPGLAGLRDEQFF.

This rearrangement joins TRBV20-1 to TRBJ2-7; D may be TRBD1 (6 bases). This CDR3 has 11 residues. Germline CDR1 and CDR2: DFQATT and SNEGSKA (reference sequence). The ends were cut back, 6 bases at V and 3 bases at J, with 9 bases in the middle. In DNA form, the CDR3 reads TGCAGTGCCCGACAGGTCTACGAGCAGTACTTC. This encodes CSARQVYEQYF.

The V call is TRBV7-9, the J call TRBJ2-3; TRBD1 agrees at 8 bases. Germline V CDR1 and CDR2: SEHNR, FQNEAQ (reference sequence). There are 14 residues in the CDR3. V gave up 5 bases and J gave up 6 bases; unmatched junction bases: 7. CDR3 region: CASSPDRVGDTQYF. DNA for the CDR3: TGTGCCAGCAGCCCGGACAGGGTAGGGGATACGCAGTATTTT.

This clone was detected a few times. The V gene is TRBV6-5, the J gene TRBJ1-1; unclear D gene. CDR3 length equals 13 residues. V was clipped by 6 bases and J by 0 bases, with 8 bases between them. Looked up from germline, CDR1 is MNHEY and CDR2 is SVGAGI. The CDR3 DNA is TGTGCCAGCAGCCCCCGTATGAACACTGAAGCTTTCTTT. Translated: CASSPRMNTEAFF.

A few counts support this clone. The chain combines TRBV6-6 with TRBJ2-1; weak D call: TRBD2 (5 bases). The ends were cut back, 10 bases at V and 1 base at J, with 14 bases in the middle. Germline V gene data show CDR1 as MNHNY and CDR2 as SVGAGI (reference sequence). The CDR3 runs to 14 residues. The CDR3 region is CATEGGRSYNEQFF. In DNA form, the CDR3 reads TGTGCCACCGAAGGAGGCAGGTCCTACAATGAGCAGTTCTTC.

This rearrangement joins TRBV27 to TRBJ1-2, with a tentative D call TRBD1 (6 bases). The CDR3 extends over 14 amino acids. Germline CDR1 MNHEY, CDR2 SMNVEV (reference sequence). Trimming stripped 5 bases from V and 5 bases from J, with 15 bases between. As DNA, the CDR3 is TGTGCCAGCAGTCCAGAGCGGGGGGCATATGGCTACACCTTC. Protein: CASSPERGAYGYTF.

This clone has more than one count but fewer than ten. CDR3 residues: CASSLAIRASEQFF. Written as DNA, the CDR3 is TGTGCCAGCAGCTTAGCGATCAGGGCCAGTGAGCAGTTCTTC. The chain uses TRBV7-2 and TRBJ2-1; D is possibly TRBD1 (5 bases). The CDR3 extends over 14 amino acids. The germline V and J ends were trimmed by 0 bases and 9 bases, with 12 bases remaining between them. CDR1 and CDR2 from the germline V gene are SGHTA and FQGNSA.

This clone occurred a few times. The same CDR3 is also encoded by other DNA sequences in this sample. The V gene is TRBV28, the J gene TRBJ2-1; D not resolved. Between the trimmed V and J ends, which lost 6 bases and 4 bases, there was a span of 7 bases. The CDR3 consists of 12 residues. Germline V lookup: CDR1 MDHEN, CDR2 SYDVKM. CDR3: CASSLPYNEQFF. CDR3 DNA: TGTGCCAGCAGCTTACCTTACAATGAGCAGTTCTTC.

Details on this clone: The germline gene is not matched at one end of the junction; a read error may be the cause. The chain joins TRBV18 to TRBJ2-5, with 7 bases fitting TRBD2. The length of the CDR3 is 15 residues. CDR1 and CDR2 from the germline V gene are KGHSH and LQKENI. The CDR3 nucleotides read TGTGCCAGCTCGCCACTAGCGCCGATCCAAGAGACCCAGTACTTC. Encoded protein: CASSPLAPIQETQYF.